The next 16 T cell receptor beta chains were all read from a single sample in a study of blood T cells in healthy people across ages. A second 7 to 11 cycle PCR used barcoded and J-beta primers. One entry per CDR3 protein, called by TCRdb with MiXCR from the 5' RACE reads. This sample has about 1 million distinct CDR3 sequences; less than 25% occur once, and the top ten carry approximately 0.7%. Separately, the same data were catalogued under a study of T cells of mothers and their children.

Sequencing used blood. These receptors all come from a girl aged 2 to 10 in good health.

This CDR3 reads CASSRQFNDEKLFF. The CDR3 coding sequence is TGCGCCAGCAGCAGACAGTTCAATGATGAAAAACTGTTTTTT. The chain joins TRBV5-1 to TRBJ1-4, with D possibly TRBD1 on 5 matching bases. CDR1 and CDR2 (germline): SGHRS, YFSETQ. The CDR3 totals 14 residues. Between the trimmed V and J ends, which lost 4 bases and 6 bases, there was a span of 13 bases. The full variable domain, its missing parts supplied by reference TRBV5-1 and TRBJ1-4, is KAGVTQTPRYLIKTRGQQVTLSCSPISGHRSVSWYQQTPGQGLQFLFEYFSETQRNKGNFPGRFSGRQFSNSRSEMNVSTLELGDSALYLCASSRQFNDEKLFFGSGTQLSVL.

This clonotype was found a few times. The chain recombines TRBV7-3 with TRBJ2-1; the match to TRBD2 covers 13 bases. This CDR3 has 16 amino acids. Germline loops: CDR1 SGHTA, CDR2 FQGTGA. V gave up 8 bases and J gave up 1 base; unmatched junction bases: 5. CDR3 sequence: CASGLAGDASYNEQFF. The CDR3 DNA reads TGTGCCAGCGGACTAGCGGGGGACGCGTCCTACAATGAGCAGTTCTTC. Combining the CDR3 with reference TRBV7-3 and TRBJ2-1 gives the whole variable domain GAGVSQTPSNKVTEKGKYVELRCDPISGHTALYWYRQSLGQGPEFLIYFQGTGAADDSGLPNDRFFAVRPEGSVSTLKIQRTERGDSAVYLCASGLAGDASYNEQFFGPGTRLTVL.

This clonotype appeared a few times. The chain couples TRBV7-9 to TRBJ2-2; the D gene is possibly TRBD2 (5 bases). Germline V gene sequence: CDR1 SEHNR, CDR2 FQNEAQ (reference sequence). CDR3 size: 15 residues. Trimming pared 3 bases from V and 4 bases from J, leaving 12 bases between. CDR3 region: CASSFGVLGTGELFF. For the CDR3, the DNA is TGTGCCAGCAGCTTCGGGGTTCTGGGCACCGGGGAGCTGTTTTTT.

This rearrangement joins TRBV12-3 or TRBV12-4 to TRBJ2-3; D is perhaps TRBD1 or TRBD2 (6 bases each). Trimming shortened V by 3 bases and J by 5 bases, and 18 bases separated the two germline ends. The CDR3 loop spans 16 amino acids. The CDR3 DNA reads as TGTGCCAGCAGTTTTTGGGTTGGGGGGCAAGGAGATACGCAGTATTTT. Protein: CASSFWVGGQGDTQYF.

The chain links TRBV5-1 to TRBJ2-5; D is tentatively TRBD1 or TRBD2 (5 bases each). Germline loops: CDR1 SGHRS, CDR2 YFSETQ. This CDR3 has 14 amino acids. The V end lost 6 bases, the J end lost 2 bases, and 14 bases lay between the germline ends. In nucleotides, the CDR3 is TGCGCCAGCAAGCGGACAACAGAACAAGAGACCCAGTACTTC. It codes for CASKRTTEQETQYF.

This clonotype was recorded a few times. The CDR3 loop reads CASSTGQVYSYEQYF. The DNA of the CDR3 is TGCGCCAGCAGCACAGGACAGGTTTATTCCTACGAGCAGTACTTC. The chain recombines TRBV5-1 with TRBJ2-7; 7 bases align to TRBD1. This CDR3 has 15 amino acids. The V gene's germline CDR1 is SGHRS and CDR2 YFSETQ. With V trimmed by 4 bases and J by 1 base, 8 bases remained unmatched.

This clonotype was counted between two and nine times. This chain uses TRBV5-1 with TRBJ2-2; TRBD1 or TRBD2 may be the D gene (5 bases each). The CDR3 runs 15 residues. Trimming removed 1 base at V and 2 bases at J, with 9 bases between. Germline CDR1 SGHRS, CDR2 YFSETQ. In DNA form, the CDR3 reads TGCGCCAGCAGCTTGCCGGGACGCAACACCGGGGAGCTGTTTTTT. Translating it yields CASSLPGRNTGELFF.

V is TRBV29-1 and J is TRBJ2-5; TRBD2 is a possible D gene (6 bases). The CDR3 runs 14 residues. CDR1 is SQVTM, CDR2 ANQGSEA, per germline. V lost 4 bases, J lost 1 base, and 13 bases lay in between. The CDR3 reads CSVGGWRGQETQYF. CDR3 nucleotides: TGCAGCGTTGGAGGATGGAGGGGCCAAGAGACCCAGTACTTC.

The chain combines TRBV29-1 with TRBJ2-5; the D is unclear. The J call may not be correct, given that the DNA end is closer to TRBJ2-7. CDR1 SQVTM and CDR2 ANQGSEA come from the germline V gene. This CDR3 comprises 13 residues. The CDR3 DNA reads as TGCAGCGTCTATGGTGGGTCGACCTACGAGCAGTACTTC. This codes for CSVYGGSTYEQYF.

V and J are TRBV7-2 and TRBJ2-4, with a weak D call TRBD2 (5 bases). V dropped 3 bases and J dropped 7 bases, with 16 bases sitting between them. Germline assignment: CDR1 SGHTA and CDR2 FQGNSA. The CDR3 is 15 residues long. The DNA of the CDR3 is TGTGCCAGCAGCTTTTGGCGGGCCCTTGGGAACATTCAGTACTTC. This encodes CASSFWRALGNIQYF.

The rearrangement uses TRBV29-1 and TRBJ2-3, with 10 positions matching TRBD1. Trimming removed 2 bases from V and 4 bases from J; junction bases left unmatched: 9. This CDR3 spans 16 amino acids. Germline lookup yields CDR1 SQVTM and CDR2 ANQGSEA. The CDR3: CSVESAGTGDPDTQYF. In DNA form, the CDR3 reads TGCAGCGTTGAAAGTGCTGGGACAGGGGACCCAGATACGCAGTATTTT.

The CDR3 loop is CASSLDSPEYSNYGYTF. The CDR3, as DNA: TGCGCCAGCAGCTTGGACTCTCCAGAGTATTCTAACTATGGCTACACCTTC. This chain connects TRBV5-1 to TRBJ1-2; D gene uncertain. Trimming took off 0 bases at V and 0 bases at J, with 15 bases between the two ends. CDR1 is SGHRS and CDR2 is YFSETQ in the germline V gene. The CDR3 is made up of 17 amino acids.

The table lists this clonotype with a few counts. CDR3 in amino acids: CASRPLLSNTEAFF. CDR3 nucleotides: TGTGCCAGCAGGCCCTTGCTATCGAACACTGAAGCTTTCTTT. The chain has TRBV12-3 or TRBV12-4 and TRBJ1-1; unclear D gene. The CDR3 has 14 amino acids. V lost 6 bases, J lost 1 base, and 12 bases lay in between.

The sample holds a few counts of this clonotype. The J gene is TRBJ1-1, the V gene TRBV11-2; tentative D call: TRBD1 (5 bases). The length of the CDR3 is 12 residues. CDR1 is SGHAT and CDR2 is FQNNGV in the germline V gene. V was trimmed by 3 bases and J by 6 bases, leaving 8 bases between them. CDR3 coding DNA: TGTGCCAGCAGCTTCTTGGGGGCTGAAGCTTTCTTT. Translated, it gives CASSFLGAEAFF.

The chain couples TRBV19 to TRBJ2-3; D is unresolved. Trimming removed 1 base from V and 4 bases from J, with 12 bases in between. From germline, CDR1 is LNHDA and CDR2 SQIVND (reference sequence). This CDR3 contains 15 residues. The CDR3 loop is CASSIGLRESDTQYF. The DNA of the CDR3 is TGTGCCAGTAGTATAGGGTTACGAGAGTCAGATACGCAGTATTTT.

The CDR3 DNA sequence: TGTGCCAGCAGCTTAATCGGGGGTAAAGGCTACACCTTC. This sequence encodes CASSLIGGKGYTF. This chain connects TRBV7-3 to TRBJ1-2; tentative D call: TRBD1 (5 bases). Germline lookup yields CDR1 SGHTA and CDR2 FQGTGA. This CDR3 region has 13 residues. Trimming removed 1 base from V and 8 bases from J, with 11 bases in between.